This T cell receptor (beta chain) was sequenced for a study of cytomegalovirus exposure and HLA in healthy donors. Study in general: One earlier analysis, a look at about 179 million T cells, found some 110 million unique TCR beta sequences.

V lost 2 bases to trimming and J lost 4 bases; unmatched junction nucleotides: 2. Germline loops: CDR1 LNHDA, CDR2 SQIVND (reference sequence). The CDR3 runs to 14 residues. In the case of this clone: Its antigen remains unidentified.

Primers: 60 Vbeta forward and 13 Jbeta reverse. TCRdb's table, derived via immunoSEQ multiplex PCR, lists solely in-frame clones and lacks some. Of 160,000 or so clones in the sample, less than 80% were seen once. Study findings and constraints: Whilst most TCR sequences proved rare, a subset of public TCRs occurred across many donors.

The receptor was isolated from a man aged 40-49 years in good health and CMV-seronegative. The V gene is TRBV19, the J gene TRBJ2-1; 7 bases align to TRBD2. Sequenced input: PBMCs. This chain's CDR3 is CASSIPAGYNEQFF. CDR3 bases: TGTGCCAGTAGTATACCAGCGGGGTACAATGAGCAGTTCTTC.